These T cell receptor beta chains were read from a single sample in a study of Graves' ophthalmopathy and Graves' hyperthyroidism. TCRdb passed the multiplex PCR reads through MiXCR, listing each CDR3 protein once. The table shows about 1.1 million distinct CDR3 sequences, with 36% occurring only once. The sequencing input was peripheral blood or thyroid tissue (not recorded which). The source of these receptors is an adult man with Graves' hyperthyroidism. Both conserved end residues are part of each CDR3. Each record gives: clone size, D gene, J gene, V gene, CDR3 protein, CDR3 DNA. A D gene is named only where the DNA matches it firmly. Clone sizes are given selectively: once, few, many, or a class where the clone is expanded.

>NA|TRBD1|TRBJ2-7|TRBV7-9
CASSPGTVTGELYF
TGTGCCAGCAGCCCCGGGACAGTCACCGGGGAGCTGTACTTC
>few|NA|TRBJ2-6|TRBV7-9
CASSQSPSGANVLTF
TGTGCCAGCAGCCAAAGCCCCTCTGGGGCCAACGTCCTGACTTTC
>many|NA|TRBJ2-6|TRBV20-1
CSALSGANVLTF
TGCAGTGCCCTCTCTGGGGCCAACGTCCTGACTTTC
>NA|NA|TRBJ1-1|TRBV2
CASSSTGVGKAFF
TGTGCCAGCAGCTCGACAGGAGTTGGGAAAGCTTTCTTT
>NA|NA|TRBJ2-5|TRBV12-3/TRBV12-4
CASTRQGLMETQYF
TGTGCCAGCACTCGACAGGGACTTATGGAGACCCAGTACTTC
>many|TRBD2|TRBJ2-5|TRBV3-1
CASRGTRAETQYF
TGTGCCAGCAGGGGGACTAGGGCTGAGACCCAGTACTTC
>NA|TRBD2|TRBJ2-3|TRBV2
CATQQTTSADTQYF
TGTGCCACCCAGCAGACGACTAGCGCAGATACGCAGTATTTT
>NA|NA|TRBJ2-7|TRBV29-1
CSVESTGRGYEQYF
TGCAGCGTTGAATCGACAGGGAGGGGCTACGAGCAGTACTTC
>NA|NA|TRBJ2-7|TRBV20-1
CSARVPGRGSYEQYF
TGCAGTGCTAGAGTCCCCGGTCGGGGGTCCTACGAGCAGTACTTC
>many|NA|TRBJ2-7|TRBV7-9
CASSDKGVYEQYF
TGTGCCAGCAGCGACAAGGGGGTCTACGAGCAGTACTTC
>many|TRBD1|TRBJ1-2|TRBV28
CASSSDRVGHGYTF
TGTGCCAGCAGTTCGGACAGGGTAGGGCATGGCTACACCTTC
>many|TRBD1|TRBJ1-1|TRBV10-3
CAISNRTGANTEAFF
TGTGCCATCAGTAACAGGACAGGGGCGAACACTGAAGCTTTCTTT
>NA|NA|TRBJ1-2|TRBV5-5
CASSQPQDYYGYTF
TGTGCCAGCAGCCAACCTCAGGATTATTATGGCTACACCTTC
>many|TRBD1|TRBJ1-2|TRBV30
CAGTDGYTF
TGTGCCGGGACAGATGGCTACACCTTC
>many|TRBD1|TRBJ2-2|TRBV15
CATSRAGGKRIGELFF
TGTGCCACCAGCAGAGCAGGGGGCAAGAGGATCGGGGAGCTGTTTTTT
>NA|NA|TRBJ1-3|TRBV11-2
CASSLGNTVSGNTIYF
TGTGCCAGCAGCTTAGGAAACACTGTCTCTGGAAACACCATATATTTT
>NA|TRBD1|TRBJ2-2|TRBV10-2
CASRQDRGSTGELFF
TGTGCCAGCAGGCAGGACAGGGGGAGCACCGGGGAGCTGTTTTTT
>few|TRBD2|TRBJ2-7|TRBV7-9
CASSLWGGDYEQYF
TGTGCCAGCAGCTTATGGGGGGGGGACTACGAGCAGTACTTC
>once|NA|TRBJ1-1|TRBV5-1
CASSSSGLRMNTEAFF
TGTGCCAGCAGCTCCTCGGGACTGCGAATGAACACTGAAGCTTTCTTT
>NA|NA|TRBJ1-3|TRBV2
CASSVRPSSGNTIYF
TGTGCCAGCAGTGTAAGACCCAGCTCTGGAAACACCATATATTTT
>NA|NA|TRBJ2-2|TRBV7-3
CASSLPENTGELFF
TGTGCCAGCAGCCTACCCGAGAACACCGGGGAGCTGTTTTTT
>NA|NA|TRBJ2-6|TRBV29-1
CSVDGGAGANVLTF
TGCAGCGTTGACGGGGGCGCTGGGGCCAACGTCCTGACTTTC
>NA|NA|TRBJ2-2|TRBV7-9
CASSPSTAF
TGTGCCAGCAGCCCCTCGACAGCTTTT
>many|NA|TRBJ2-5|TRBV10-2
CASSRGAQETQYF
TGCGCCAGCAGTCGGGGGGCCCAAGAGACCCAGTACTTC
>few|NA|TRBJ1-5|TRBV6-5
CASSDPRGSQPQHF
TGTGCCAGCAGTGACCCCAGGGGTTCTCAGCCCCAGCATTTT
>NA|NA|TRBJ1-2|TRBV5-1
CTSSLDEGVGTYGYTF
TGCACCAGCAGCTTGGACGAAGGGGTAGGGACCTATGGCTACACCTTC
>NA|NA|TRBJ1-2|TRBV9
CASSRRTARQGYTF
TGTGCCAGCAGCCGCCGGACAGCCCGACAAGGCTACACCTTC
>NA|NA|TRBJ1-4|TRBV11-2
CASSFTVGLFF
TGTGCCAGCAGCTTCACAGTAGGACTGTTTTTT
>NA|TRBD1|TRBJ2-2|TRBV29-1
CSVERDSYTGELFF
TGCAGCGTTGAACGGGACAGCTACACCGGGGAGCTGTTTTTT
>NA|TRBD2|TRBJ2-7|TRBV7-2
CASSSRSSGSYYEQYF
TGTGCCAGCAGCTCTCGGTCTAGCGGGAGCTACTACGAGCAGTACTTC
>few|NA|TRBJ2-5|TRBV10-3
CASSDGTEGGTQYF
TGTGCCAGCAGTGACGGGACGGAAGGTGGGACCCAGTACTTC
>few|NA|TRBJ1-1|TRBV5-1
CASSLSRGDGAAFF
TGCGCCAGCAGCTTGAGTCGGGGGGATGGCGCCGCTTTCTTT
>many|NA|TRBJ1-3|TRBV12-3/TRBV12-4
CASSFALWNTIYF
TGTGCCAGCAGTTTCGCTCTTTGGAACACCATATATTTT
>NA|NA|TRBJ2-7|TRBV5-1
CASSLTGPWEEQYF
TGCGCCAGCAGCTTAACAGGGCCTTGGGAGGAGCAGTACTTC
>few|TRBD1|TRBJ2-7|TRBV19
CASKFRDSSYEQYF
TGTGCCAGTAAATTCCGGGACAGTTCCTACGAGCAGTACTTC
>NA|NA|TRBJ2-2|TRBV6-5
CASGDREAGELFF
TGTGCCAGCGGAGACAGGGAGGCCGGGGAGCTGTTTTTT
>NA|TRBD2|TRBJ2-5|TRBV7-6
CASSLGSAGEQQETQYF
TGTGCCAGCAGCTTAGGGTCGGCGGGAGAGCAGCAAGAGACCCAGTACTTC
>many|NA|TRBJ2-7|TRBV10-2
CASSADRLLSYEQYF
TGCGCCAGCAGTGCCGACAGGCTCCTCTCCTACGAGCAGTACTTC
>NA|TRBD1|TRBJ1-1|TRBV7-9
CASRSRGTGVLTEASF
TGTGCCAGCAGGTCAAGAGGGACAGGGGTTCTCACTGAAGCTTCCTTT
>many|NA|TRBJ1-1|TRBV5-1
CASSLGRTSNTEAFF
TGCGCCAGCAGCTTAGGACGGACCTCGAACACTGAAGCTTTCTTT
>NA|TRBD2|TRBJ2-5|TRBV7-8
CASRSGTSGGQETQYF
TGTGCCAGCAGGTCTGGGACTAGCGGGGGCCAAGAGACCCAGTACTTC
>NA|NA|TRBJ1-5|TRBV28
CASSDFSQPQHF
TGTGCCAGCAGTGATTTCAGCCAGCCCCAGCATTTT
>many|NA|TRBJ1-1|TRBV10-3
CAISESPVMNTEAFF
TGTGCCATCAGTGAGTCGCCGGTTATGAACACTGAAGCTTTCTTT
>NA|TRBD1|TRBJ2-2|TRBV12-3/TRBV12-4
CASSTPGTENTGELFF
TGTGCCAGCAGTACGCCCGGGACAGAAAACACCGGGGAGCTGTTTTTT
>many|NA|TRBJ1-5|TRBV5-6
CASSYGQNSNQPQHF
TGTGCCAGCAGTTACGGACAGAATAGCAATCAGCCCCAGCATTTT
>NA|NA|TRBJ2-7|TRBV18
CASSPPTPHEQYF
TGTGCCAGCTCACCACCGACGCCCCACGAGCAGTACTTC
>few|NA|TRBJ2-7|TRBV11-2
CASRGRVLGAGEQYF
TGTGCCAGCAGGGGTAGGGTTTTAGGGGCCGGGGAGCAGTACTTC
>many|TRBD1|TRBJ2-2|TRBV12-3/TRBV12-4
CASSSGQGLWTGELFF
TGTGCCAGCAGTAGCGGACAGGGTCTGTGGACCGGGGAGCTGTTTTTT